This TCR beta chain appears in the sequencing data of a study of blood T cells in healthy people across ages (dated by TCRdb to 2013 to 2016). A note on the overall study: In model experiments, roughly one uniquely barcoded TCR beta cDNA molecule per two T cells was captured by template switching. Four age groups were formed from the donors: young (average roughly 15 years), middle-aged (approximately 39), aged (62) and long-lived (less than 85). To track age-related changes in TCR beta repertoire diversity, the study relied on deep sequencing normalized with unique cDNA molecular identifiers. To avoid experimental bias, donors of different ages were spread randomly across the sequencing lanes. The study analyzed two additional independent replicas of 1 million unique cDNA reads from the same blood draw for two donors, one aged 18 to 30 and one aged 80 or older.

Libraries were made using 5' RACE. Sequencing instrument: Illumina HiSeq 2500. A second roughly 6 to 11 cycle PCR used a sample-barcoded 5' primer and a J-beta primer mix. Each TCR beta cDNA molecule received a unique molecular identifier from a template-switch 5' adaptor carrying 12 random nucleotides. Each sample yielded at least 3 million CDR3-containing paired-end reads. The Mint cDNA synthesis kit, primed by a TRBC-specific oligonucleotide, was used to synthesize first-strand cDNA from all RNA. All cDNA was treated with uracil-DNA glycosylase and then went through a first 18-cycle PCR with the universal primers M1SS and BC2_uni_R. Per the original workflow: For normalization, 1 million high-quality reads were randomly selected from each sample, with every read carrying a distinct molecular identifier. Reads sharing molecular identifiers were discarded rather than binned into consensus sequences. MiTCR, with a Q25 quality threshold and the strictest error-elimination algorithm, was used for CDR3 identification, clonotype clustering and error correction. A nonparametric unseen species model using Euler transformation provided a lower-bound estimate of total TCR beta diversity. The public reads were quality trimmed at Q25 with fastp and then assembled into clones with MiXCR by TCRdb, keeping productive beta chains. Rows with one shared CDR3 protein collapse into an entry with the most common genes and DNA. The V and J calls, along with clone size, are taken from TCRdb and not from the paper's own processing. The sample includes about 640,000 distinct CDR3 sequences, with 58% observed a single time. The ten largest account for more than 35% of the sample.

A single count supports this clonotype. Its antigen is still unknown. No per-base quality is available; no much larger clone lies one base away. One read offers little support. The paper's findings and limits, for the study overall: Estimates of total diversity from one million sequenced T cells were regarded as lower bounds and underestimates. Compared with the aged group, the long-lived group had more naive CD4+ T cells, fewer expanded clones and increased TCR diversity, a pattern suggesting age selection. As age increased, observed TCR beta diversity per million T cells dropped in a roughly linear way, and a significant reduction was already evident by age approximately 40. The CMV infection status of donors was not known, potentially confounding age-related changes in expanded clonotypes. A strong correlation was found between observed TCR beta diversity and the percentage of naive T cells measured by flow cytometry. Since profiling was done on bulk unsorted PBMCs, naive and antigen-experienced compartments could not be conclusively compared.

From cysteine to phenylalanine, the CDR3 is 14 amino acids long. The read is trimmed to its CDR3 DNA, 42 bases read in frame from base 1. The germline V gene encodes CDR1 ENHRY and CDR2 SYGVKD. V drops 3 bases and J drops 4 bases, leaving 10 bases in between. The roughly 39 donors, aged about 6 to 100 years, were systemically healthy Caucasian individuals from Russia. Roughly 9.5 milliliters of peripheral blood were drawn from each donor into EDTA-treated Vacutainer tubes. Ficoll-Paque density-gradient centrifugation was used to isolate PBMCs, with at least 6 million per sample. Total RNA, at least 5 micrograms per sample, was extracted from PBMCs with Trizol reagent. For every donor, flow cytometry on a PBMC aliquot measured the percentage of naive CD45RAhigh/CD27high T cells.

The receptor chain draws on TRBV10-3 and TRBJ2-1; the D gene is possibly TRBD1, with 6 bases matching. This sequence originates from a man in his sixties in good health. Sequenced: blood. At the DNA level, the sequence is TGTGCCATCAGTGATGGGGGCCGTTACAATGAGCAGTTCTTC. Its protein reads: CAISDGGRYNEQFF.